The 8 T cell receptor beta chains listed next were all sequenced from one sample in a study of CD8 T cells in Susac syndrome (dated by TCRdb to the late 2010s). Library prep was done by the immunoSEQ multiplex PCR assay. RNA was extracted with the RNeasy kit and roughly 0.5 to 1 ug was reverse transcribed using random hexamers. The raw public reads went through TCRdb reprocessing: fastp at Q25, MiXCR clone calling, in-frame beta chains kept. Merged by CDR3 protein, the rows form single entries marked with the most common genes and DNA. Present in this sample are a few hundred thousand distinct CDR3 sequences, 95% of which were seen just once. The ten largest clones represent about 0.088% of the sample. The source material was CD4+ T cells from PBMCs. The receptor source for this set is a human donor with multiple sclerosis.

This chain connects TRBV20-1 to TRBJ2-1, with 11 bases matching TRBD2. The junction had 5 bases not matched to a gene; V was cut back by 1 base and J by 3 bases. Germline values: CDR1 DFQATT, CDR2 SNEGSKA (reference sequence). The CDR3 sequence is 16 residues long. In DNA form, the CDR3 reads TGCAGTGCTAGAGCCCTAGCGGGGGGATACTACAATGAGCAGTTCTTC. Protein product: CSARALAGGYYNEQFF.

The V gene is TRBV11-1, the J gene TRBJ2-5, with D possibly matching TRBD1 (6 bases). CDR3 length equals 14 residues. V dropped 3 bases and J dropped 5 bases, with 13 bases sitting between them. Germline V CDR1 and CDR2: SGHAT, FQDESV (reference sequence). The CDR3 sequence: CASSFQGRRETQYF. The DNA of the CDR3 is TGTGCCAGCAGCTTCCAGGGGCGTCGGGAGACCCAGTACTTC. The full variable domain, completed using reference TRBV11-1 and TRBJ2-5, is EAEVAQSPRYKITEKSQAVAFWCDPISGHATLYWYRQILGQGPELLVQFQDESVVDDSQLPKDRFSAERLKGVDSTLKIQPAELGDSAMYLCASSFQGRRETQYFGPGTRLLVL.

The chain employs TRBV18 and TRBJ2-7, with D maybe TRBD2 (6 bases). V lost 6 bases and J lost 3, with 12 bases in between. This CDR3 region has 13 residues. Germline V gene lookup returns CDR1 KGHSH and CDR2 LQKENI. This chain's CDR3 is CASSPGGIYEQYF. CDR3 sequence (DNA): TGTGCCAGCTCGCCCGGCGGGATCTACGAGCAGTACTTC.

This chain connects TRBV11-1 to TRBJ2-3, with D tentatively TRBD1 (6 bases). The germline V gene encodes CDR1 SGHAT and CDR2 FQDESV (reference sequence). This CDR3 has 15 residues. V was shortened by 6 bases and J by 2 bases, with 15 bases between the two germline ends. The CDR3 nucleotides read TGTGCCAGCAGATCCACAGGGATACCCACAGATACGCAGTATTTT. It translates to CASRSTGIPTDTQYF. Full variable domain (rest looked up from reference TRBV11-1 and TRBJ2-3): EAEVAQSPRYKITEKSQAVAFWCDPISGHATLYWYRQILGQGPELLVQFQDESVVDDSQLPKDRFSAERLKGVDSTLKIQPAELGDSAMYLCASRSTGIPTDTQYFGPGTRLTVL.

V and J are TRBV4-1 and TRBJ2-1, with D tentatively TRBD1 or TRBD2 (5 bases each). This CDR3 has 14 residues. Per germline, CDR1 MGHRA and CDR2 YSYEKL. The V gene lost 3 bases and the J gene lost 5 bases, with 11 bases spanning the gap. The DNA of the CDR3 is TGCGCCAGCAGCCATGCCGGGACCCACAATGAGCAGTTCTTC. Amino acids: CASSHAGTHNEQFF.

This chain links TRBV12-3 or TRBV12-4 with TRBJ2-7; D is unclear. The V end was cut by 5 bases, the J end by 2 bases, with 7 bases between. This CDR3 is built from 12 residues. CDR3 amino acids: CASSLNPYEQYF. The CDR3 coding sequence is TGTGCCAGCAGTCTAAACCCCTACGAGCAGTACTTC.

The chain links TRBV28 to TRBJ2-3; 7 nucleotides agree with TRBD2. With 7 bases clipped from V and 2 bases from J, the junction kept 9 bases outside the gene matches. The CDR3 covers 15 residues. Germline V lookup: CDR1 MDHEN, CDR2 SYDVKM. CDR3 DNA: TGTGCCAGCACAACGGGAGGAACACTCACAGATACGCAGTATTTT. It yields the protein CASTTGGTLTDTQYF.

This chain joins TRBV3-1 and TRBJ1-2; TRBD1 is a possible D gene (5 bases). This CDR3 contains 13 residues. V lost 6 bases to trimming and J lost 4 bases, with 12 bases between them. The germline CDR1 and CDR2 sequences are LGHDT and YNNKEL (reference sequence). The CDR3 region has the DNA TGTGCCAGCAGAGATACCGGGGCCTATGGCTACACCTTC. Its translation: CASRDTGAYGYTF.